This T cell receptor (beta chain) was sequenced in a study of vaccination effects on CD4 cells after COVID-19 (dated by TCRdb to 2021 to 2024). A note on the overall study: Participants received two doses of either the BNT162b2 or the mRNA-1273 mRNA SARS-CoV-2 vaccine. A total of roughly 9 COVID-19 convalescent patients and a handful of SARS-CoV-2-naive healthy vaccine recipients were included in the full study. Cultures from other donors in the study were sequenced using the Oncomine TCR Beta short-read assay on an Illumina iSeq 100. In both COVID-19 convalescent patients and infection-naive vaccine recipients, the study compared SARS-CoV-2 spike-specific CD4+ TCR repertoires from before mRNA vaccination with those from after it. In two convalescent patients, pre-vaccine samples were collected 16 days and one week ahead of the first dose, 142 and 148 days after COVID-19 diagnosis. Paper-wide results and their limitations: For convalescent patients, new clones induced by the vaccine made up most of the post-vaccine spike-reactive repertoire, and these new clones were largely distinct from the clones induced by infection. The study was limited by a small number of convalescent patients and lacked early post-infection timepoints. At late post-vaccination timepoints, both infection-induced and vaccine-induced clones showed marked clonal contraction, consistent with waning T cell responses.

In the ViraFEST assay, PBMC were stimulated with viral peptide pools, and TCR sequencing was then used to find antigen-specific CD4+ T cell clonotypes based on their expansion. After 10 to 11 days of culture, CD4+ T cells were isolated with the EasySep CD4+ T cell isolation kit. PCR-confirmed SARS-CoV-2 infection had occurred in convalescent patients between March and December 2020, before the Alpha, Beta and Delta variants emerged in the United States. A few million PBMC per well were cultured with approximately 10 ug/ml peptides in IMDM containing around 5% human AB serum, roughly 9.5 IU/ml IL-2 and gentamicin. On days 3 and 7, half of the culture medium was replaced with fresh IL-2-containing medium. Unless noted otherwise, every peptide stimulation condition was cultured in triplicate wells. PBMC were separated from whole blood using Ficoll-Paque Plus gradient centrifugation and were then either cryopreserved at -140C or used fresh. The overlapping peptide pools covered the spike proteins of SARS-CoV-2 and of the common cold coronaviruses HCoV-NL63, HCoV-OC43 and HCoV-229E. Genomic DNA was extracted from cultured CD4+ T cells with the QIAamp micro DNA kit.

On this clone itself: This receptor's antigen is unknown. Within one base of it there is no much larger clone, and no base qualities were kept.

The CDR3 has 15 amino acids, counting the end cysteine and phenylalanine. Here the CDR3 DNA is all that survives: 45 bases in frame from base 1. The method behind the library was the immunoSEQ multiplex PCR assay. TCR beta CDR3 sequencing was performed on DNA from the cultured, isolated CD4+ T cells. As for the authors' bioinformatics: Non-productive TCR sequences were removed and reads were trimmed to the CDR3 region, keeping CDR3s of at least 7 amino acids. Antigen-specific clonotypes were identified using the MANAFEST web app by comparison of expansion in peptide wells against reference cultures. For clones to be considered positive, expansion at FDR<0.05 versus reference and all other wells, an odds ratio above 5, and a frequency above 0.1% in two replicate wells were required. Clonotypes significantly expanded in SARS-CoV-2 spike wells and in at least one common cold coronavirus spike condition were defined as cross-reactive. Using the stringdist R package, CDR3 similarity was measured by Levenshtein distance, and unrooted trees were constructed with ape in R 3.6.1. In TCRdb, the immuneACCESS table is reduced to in-frame sequences with V and J assigned. These tables do not hold every clone; where another copy was compared, an unresolved V gene accounts for under half, and the others remain unexplained. That table is the source of V, J and clone size, and D and trimming were worked out from the DNA. The sample profile shows fewer than 25,000 clones; about 72% of them were found once. Roughly 15% of the sample goes to the ten largest clones.

This material consisted of CD4+ T cells from PBMCs cultured with SARS-CoV-2 spike peptides, taken before COVID-19 vaccination. According to the study, the label for this sample's cell subset or site signals: SARS-CoV-2 spike overlapping peptide pool stimulation. The clonotype was recovered from a human donor who had a prior SARS-CoV-2 infection. The V and J segments used are TRBV21-1 and TRBJ1-3; the table calls TRBD1, which could not be checked here. TRBV21-1 is listed as a pseudogene. The DNA reads as follows: TGTGCCAGCTGTCTCGGACAGGGGCCTGGAAACACCATATATTTT. Its protein product is CASCLGQGPGNTIYF.